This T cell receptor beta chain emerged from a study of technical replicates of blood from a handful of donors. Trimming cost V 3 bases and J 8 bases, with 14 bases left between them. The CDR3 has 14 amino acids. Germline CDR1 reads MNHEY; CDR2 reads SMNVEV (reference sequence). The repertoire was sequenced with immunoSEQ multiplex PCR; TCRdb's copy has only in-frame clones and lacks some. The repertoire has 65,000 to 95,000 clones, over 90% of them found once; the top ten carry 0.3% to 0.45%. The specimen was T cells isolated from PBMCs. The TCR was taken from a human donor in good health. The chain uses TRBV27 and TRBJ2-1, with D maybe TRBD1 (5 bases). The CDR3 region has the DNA TGTGCCAGCAGTTTCGGTTCAGGGAAGGATGAGCAGTTCTTC. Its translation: CASSFGSGKDEQFF.